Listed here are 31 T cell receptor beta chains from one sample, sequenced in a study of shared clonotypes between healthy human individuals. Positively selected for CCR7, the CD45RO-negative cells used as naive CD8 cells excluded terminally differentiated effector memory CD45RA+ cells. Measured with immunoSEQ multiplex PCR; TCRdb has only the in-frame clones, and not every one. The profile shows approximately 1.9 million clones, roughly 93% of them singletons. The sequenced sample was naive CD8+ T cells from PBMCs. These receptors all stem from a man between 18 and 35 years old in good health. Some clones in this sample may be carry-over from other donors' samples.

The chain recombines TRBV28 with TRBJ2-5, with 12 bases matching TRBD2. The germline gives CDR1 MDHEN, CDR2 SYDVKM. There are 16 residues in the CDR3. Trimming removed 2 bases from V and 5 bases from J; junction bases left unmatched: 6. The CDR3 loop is CASSLGASGREETQYF. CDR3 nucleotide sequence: TGTGCCAGCAGTTTAGGAGCTAGCGGGAGGGAGGAGACCCAGTACTTC.

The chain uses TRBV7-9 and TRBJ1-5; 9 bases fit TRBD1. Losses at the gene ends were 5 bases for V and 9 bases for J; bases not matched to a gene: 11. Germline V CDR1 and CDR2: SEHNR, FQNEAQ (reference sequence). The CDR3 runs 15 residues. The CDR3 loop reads CASSEGDRELGPQHF. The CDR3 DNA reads TGTGCCAGCAGCGAAGGGGACAGGGAGCTGGGGCCCCAGCATTTT. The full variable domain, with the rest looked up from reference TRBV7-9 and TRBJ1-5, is DTGVSQNPRHKITKRGQNVTFRCDPISEHNRLYWYRQTLGQGPEFLTYFQNEAQLEKSRLLSDRFSAERPKGSFSTLEIQRTEQGDSAMYLCASSEGDRELGPQHFGDGTRLSIL.

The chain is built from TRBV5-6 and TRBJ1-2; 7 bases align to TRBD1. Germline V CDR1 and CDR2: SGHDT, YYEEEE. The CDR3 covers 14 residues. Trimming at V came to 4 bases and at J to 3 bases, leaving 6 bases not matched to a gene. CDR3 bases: TGTGCCAGCAGCGGCGGCGACAGGGACTATGGCTACACCTTC. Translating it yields CASSGGDRDYGYTF.

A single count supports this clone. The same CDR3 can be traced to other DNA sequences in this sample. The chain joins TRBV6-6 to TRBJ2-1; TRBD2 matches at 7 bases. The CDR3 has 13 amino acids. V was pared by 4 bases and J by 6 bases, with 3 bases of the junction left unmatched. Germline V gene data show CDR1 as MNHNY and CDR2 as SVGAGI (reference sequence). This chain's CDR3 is CASSSGTTNEQFF. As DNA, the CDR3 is TGTGCCAGCAGTTCCGGGACTACCAATGAGCAGTTCTTC.

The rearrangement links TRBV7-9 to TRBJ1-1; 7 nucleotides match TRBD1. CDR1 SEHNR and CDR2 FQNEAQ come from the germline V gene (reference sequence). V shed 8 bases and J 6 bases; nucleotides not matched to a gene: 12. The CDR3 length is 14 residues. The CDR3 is CASAWGGGDAEAFF. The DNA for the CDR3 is TGTGCCAGCGCCTGGGGAGGGGGCGACGCTGAAGCTTTCTTT.

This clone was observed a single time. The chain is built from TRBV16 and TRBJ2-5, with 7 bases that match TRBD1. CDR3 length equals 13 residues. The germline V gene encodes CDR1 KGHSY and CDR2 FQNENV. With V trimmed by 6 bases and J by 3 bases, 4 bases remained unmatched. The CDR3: CASSSTGEETQYF. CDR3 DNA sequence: TGTGCCAGCAGTTCCACAGGGGAAGAGACCCAGTACTTC.

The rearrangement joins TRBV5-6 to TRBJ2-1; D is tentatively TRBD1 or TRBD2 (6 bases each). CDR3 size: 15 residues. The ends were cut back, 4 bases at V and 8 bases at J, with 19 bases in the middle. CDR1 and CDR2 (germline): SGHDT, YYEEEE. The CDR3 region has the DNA TGTGCCAGCAGCCGGGTTGGAGGGGGTTTCGATGAGCAGTTCTTC. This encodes CASSRVGGGFDEQFF. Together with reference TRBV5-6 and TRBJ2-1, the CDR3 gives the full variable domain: DAGVTQSPTHLIKTRGQQVTLRCSPKSGHDTVSWYQQALGQGPQFIFQYYEEEERQRGNFPDRFSGHQFPNYSSELNVNALLLGDSALYLCASSRVGGGFDEQFFGPGTRLTVL.

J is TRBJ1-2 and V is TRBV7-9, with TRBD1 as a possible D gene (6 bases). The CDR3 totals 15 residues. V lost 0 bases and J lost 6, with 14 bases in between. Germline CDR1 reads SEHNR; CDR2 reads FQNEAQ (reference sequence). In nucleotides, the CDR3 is TGTGCCAGCAGCTTAGCTGGAGGGGGTAGCGATGGCTACACCTTC. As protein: CASSLAGGGSDGYTF.

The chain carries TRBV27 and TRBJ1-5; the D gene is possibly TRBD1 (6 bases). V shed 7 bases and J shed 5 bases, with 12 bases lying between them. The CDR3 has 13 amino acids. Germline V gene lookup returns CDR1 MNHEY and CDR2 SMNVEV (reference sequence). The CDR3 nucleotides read TGTGCCAGCAAGTCAGGGGAATATCAGCCCCAGCATTTT. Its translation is CASKSGEYQPQHF.

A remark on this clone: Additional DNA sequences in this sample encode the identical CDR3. CDR3 nucleotides: TGTGCCAGCCGGACAGGATCCTACGAGCAGTACTTC. Protein product: CASRTGSYEQYF. The rearrangement joins TRBV28 to TRBJ2-7; TRBD1 aligns across 7 bases. Germline lookup yields CDR1 MDHEN and CDR2 SYDVKM. Losses at the gene ends were 8 bases for V and 1 base for J; bases not matched to a gene: 2. The CDR3 covers 12 residues.

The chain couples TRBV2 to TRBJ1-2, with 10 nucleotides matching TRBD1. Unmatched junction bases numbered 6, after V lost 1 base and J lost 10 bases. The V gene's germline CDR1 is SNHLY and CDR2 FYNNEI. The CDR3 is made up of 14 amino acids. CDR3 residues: CASSEGGTGVAYTF. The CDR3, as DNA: TGTGCCAGCAGTGAAGGAGGGACAGGGGTAGCCTACACCTTC.

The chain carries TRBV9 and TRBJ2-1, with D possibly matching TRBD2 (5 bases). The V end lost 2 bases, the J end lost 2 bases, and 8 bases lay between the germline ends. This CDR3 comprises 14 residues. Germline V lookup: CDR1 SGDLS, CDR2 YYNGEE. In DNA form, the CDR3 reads TGTGCCAGCAGCGTGGACTCTACCTACAATGAGCAGTTCTTC. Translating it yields CASSVDSTYNEQFF.

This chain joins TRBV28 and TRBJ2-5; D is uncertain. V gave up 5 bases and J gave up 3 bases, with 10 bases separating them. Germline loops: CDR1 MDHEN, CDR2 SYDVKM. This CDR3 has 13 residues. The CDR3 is CASSPTEEETQYF. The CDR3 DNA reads TGTGCCAGCAGTCCCACCGAGGAAGAGACCCAGTACTTC.

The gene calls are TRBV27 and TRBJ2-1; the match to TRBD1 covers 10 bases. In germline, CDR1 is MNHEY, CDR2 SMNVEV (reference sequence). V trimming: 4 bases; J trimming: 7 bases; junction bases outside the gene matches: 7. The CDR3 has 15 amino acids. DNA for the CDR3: TGTGCCAGCAGTTCCGACAGGGGGCAGGGTAATGAGCAGTTCTTC. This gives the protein CASSSDRGQGNEQFF.

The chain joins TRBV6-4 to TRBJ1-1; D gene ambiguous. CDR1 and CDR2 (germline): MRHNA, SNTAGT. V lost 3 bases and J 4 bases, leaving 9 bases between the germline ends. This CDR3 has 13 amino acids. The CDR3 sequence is CASSEGLATEAFF. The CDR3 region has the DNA TGTGCCAGCAGTGAAGGGTTGGCCACTGAAGCTTTCTTT.

This CDR3 is CSVGSTGGSYEQYF. The CDR3 DNA reads TGCAGCGTTGGATCGACAGGGGGCTCCTACGAGCAGTACTTC. The chain employs TRBV29-1 and TRBJ2-7; 9 nucleotides line up with TRBD1. Germline V lookup: CDR1 SQVTM, CDR2 ANQGSEA. This CDR3 has 14 residues. The V segment lost 4 bases and the J segment 0 bases; nucleotides outside the gene matches: 4.

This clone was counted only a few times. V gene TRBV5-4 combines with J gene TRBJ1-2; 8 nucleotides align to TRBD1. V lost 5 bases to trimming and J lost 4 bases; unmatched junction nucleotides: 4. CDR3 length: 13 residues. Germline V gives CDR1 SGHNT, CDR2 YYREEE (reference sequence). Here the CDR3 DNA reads TGTGCCAGCAGTCCTCAGGGGGCCTATGGCTACACCTTC. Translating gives CASSPQGAYGYTF.

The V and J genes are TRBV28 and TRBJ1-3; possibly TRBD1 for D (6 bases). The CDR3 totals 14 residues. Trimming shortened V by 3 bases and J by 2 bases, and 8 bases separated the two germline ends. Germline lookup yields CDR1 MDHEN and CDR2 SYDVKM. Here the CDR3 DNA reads TGTGCCAGCAGTTTGTCAGGGGCTGGAAACACCATATATTTT. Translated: CASSLSGAGNTIYF.

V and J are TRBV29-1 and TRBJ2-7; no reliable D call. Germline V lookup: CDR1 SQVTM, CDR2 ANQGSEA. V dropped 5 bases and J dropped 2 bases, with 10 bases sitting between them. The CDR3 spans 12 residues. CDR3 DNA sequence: TGCAGCGTTCTTGTCGGCCCCTACGAGCAGTACTTC. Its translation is CSVLVGPYEQYF.

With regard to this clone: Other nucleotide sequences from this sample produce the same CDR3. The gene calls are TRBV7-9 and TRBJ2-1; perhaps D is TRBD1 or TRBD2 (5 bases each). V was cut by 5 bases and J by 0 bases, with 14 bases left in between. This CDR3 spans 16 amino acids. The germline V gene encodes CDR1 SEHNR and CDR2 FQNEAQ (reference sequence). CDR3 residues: CASSPSGTSSYNEQFF. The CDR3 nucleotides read TGTGCCAGCAGCCCAAGTGGGACGAGCTCCTACAATGAGCAGTTCTTC. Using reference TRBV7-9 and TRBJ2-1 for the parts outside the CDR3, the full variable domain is DTGVSQNPRHKITKRGQNVTFRCDPISEHNRLYWYRQTLGQGPEFLTYFQNEAQLEKSRLLSDRFSAERPKGSFSTLEIQRTEQGDSAMYLCASSPSGTSSYNEQFFGPGTRLTVL.

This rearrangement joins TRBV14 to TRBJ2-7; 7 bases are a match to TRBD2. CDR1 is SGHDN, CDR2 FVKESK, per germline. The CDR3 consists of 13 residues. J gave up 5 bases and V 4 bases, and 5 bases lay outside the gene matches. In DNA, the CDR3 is TGTGCCAGCAGCCTACTAGCGTTTAACGAGCAGTACTTC. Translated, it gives CASSLLAFNEQYF.

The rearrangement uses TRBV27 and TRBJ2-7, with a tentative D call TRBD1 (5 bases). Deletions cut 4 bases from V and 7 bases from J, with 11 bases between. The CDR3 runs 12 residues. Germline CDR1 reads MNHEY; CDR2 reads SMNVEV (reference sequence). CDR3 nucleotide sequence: TGTGCCAGCAGTTCCCCAGGGTCAGAGCAGTACTTC. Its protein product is CASSSPGSEQYF.

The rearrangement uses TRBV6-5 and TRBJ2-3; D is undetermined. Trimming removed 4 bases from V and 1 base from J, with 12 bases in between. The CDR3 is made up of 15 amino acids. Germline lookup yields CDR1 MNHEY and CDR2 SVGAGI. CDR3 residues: CASSSARMGTDTQYF. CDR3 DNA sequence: TGTGCCAGCAGTTCCGCAAGGATGGGCACAGATACGCAGTATTTT.

The CDR3 DNA reads TGCGCCAGCAGCCAAGATAGGTATGGCGCGGTAAGCACAGATACGCAGTATTTT. Translated, it gives CASSQDRYGAVSTDTQYF. The rearrangement links TRBV4-3 to TRBJ2-3; D call uncertain. Trimming took 0 bases from V and 0 from J, leaving 16 bases between them. The CDR3 sequence is 18 residues long. CDR1 is LGHNA and CDR2 is YSLEER in the germline V gene.

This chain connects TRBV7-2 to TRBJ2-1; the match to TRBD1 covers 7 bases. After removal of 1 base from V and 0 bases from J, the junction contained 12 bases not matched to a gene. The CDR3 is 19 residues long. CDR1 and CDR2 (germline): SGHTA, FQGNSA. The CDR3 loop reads CASSLVTGQALSSYNEQFF. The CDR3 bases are TGTGCCAGCAGCTTAGTGACTGGACAGGCCCTGAGCTCCTACAATGAGCAGTTCTTC.

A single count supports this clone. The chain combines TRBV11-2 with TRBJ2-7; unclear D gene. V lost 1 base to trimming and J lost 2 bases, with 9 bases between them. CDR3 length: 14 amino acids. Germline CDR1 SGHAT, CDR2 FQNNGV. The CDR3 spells CASSLVTGTYEQYF. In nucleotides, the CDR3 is TGTGCCAGCAGCTTAGTGACTGGAACCTACGAGCAGTACTTC.

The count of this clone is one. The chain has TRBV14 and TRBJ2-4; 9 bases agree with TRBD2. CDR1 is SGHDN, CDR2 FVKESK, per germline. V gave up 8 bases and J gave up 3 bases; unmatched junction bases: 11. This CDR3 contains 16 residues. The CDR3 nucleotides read TGTGCCAGCGCAATAGCGGGAGATTCGGGCAAAAACATTCAGTACTTC. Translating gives CASAIAGDSGKNIQYF.

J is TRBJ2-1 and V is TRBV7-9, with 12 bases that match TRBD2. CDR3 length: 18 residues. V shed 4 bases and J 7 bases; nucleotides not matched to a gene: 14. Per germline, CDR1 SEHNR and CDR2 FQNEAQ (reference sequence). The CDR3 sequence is CASSSPVDRLAGGNEQFF. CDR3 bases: TGTGCCAGCAGCTCCCCCGTGGATAGGCTAGCGGGAGGGAATGAGCAGTTCTTC.

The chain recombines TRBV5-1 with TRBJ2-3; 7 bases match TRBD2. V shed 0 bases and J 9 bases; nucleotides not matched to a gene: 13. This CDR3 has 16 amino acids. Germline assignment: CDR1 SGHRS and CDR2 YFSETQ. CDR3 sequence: CASSLGPGSGLATQYF. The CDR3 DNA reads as TGCGCCAGCAGCTTGGGCCCGGGTAGCGGGTTGGCAACGCAGTATTTT.

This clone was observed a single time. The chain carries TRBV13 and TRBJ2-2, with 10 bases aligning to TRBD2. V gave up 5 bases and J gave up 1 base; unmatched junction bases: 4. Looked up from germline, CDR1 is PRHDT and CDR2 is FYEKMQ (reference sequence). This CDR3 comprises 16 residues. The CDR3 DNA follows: TGTGCCAGCAGCACCCCTAGCGGGGGGAACACCGGGGAGCTGTTTTTT. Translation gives CASSTPSGGNTGELFF.

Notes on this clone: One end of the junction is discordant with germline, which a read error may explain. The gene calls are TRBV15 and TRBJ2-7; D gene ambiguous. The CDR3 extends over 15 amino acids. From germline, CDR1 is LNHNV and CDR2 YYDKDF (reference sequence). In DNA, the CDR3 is TGTGCCACCAGCGGAGAACCGGACGGATACTACGAGCAGTACTTC. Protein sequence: CATSGEPDGYYEQYF. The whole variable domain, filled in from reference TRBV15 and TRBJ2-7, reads DAMVIQNPRYQVTQFGKPVTLSCSQTLNHNVMYWYQQKSSQAPKLLFHYYDKDFNNEADTPDNFQSRRPNTSFCFLDIRSPGLGDTAMYLCATSGEPDGYYEQYFGPGTRLTVT.